These 15 T cell receptor beta chains originate from one sample sequenced in a study of response to subunit inactivated influenza vaccine. In TCRdb, the RT-PCR reads were re-called with MiXCR into one record per CDR3 protein. The sample holds about 520,000 distinct CDR3 sequences; over 25% are singletons and the top ten take under 2.5%. The sample consisted of CD4+ T cells sorted from PBMCs, taken approximately 5 days after vaccination. All receptors come from a man aged 45-65 years who received an inactivated influenza vaccine.

This chain uses TRBV27 with TRBJ2-2, with 10 bases aligning to TRBD1. V shed 3 bases and J 3 bases; nucleotides not matched to a gene: 1. The CDR3 extends over 15 amino acids. Germline assignment: CDR1 MNHEY and CDR2 SMNVEV (reference sequence). This CDR3 is CASSFGQGDTGELFF. CDR3 coding DNA: TGTGCCAGCAGTTTCGGACAGGGGGACACCGGGGAGCTGTTTTTT.

This rearrangement joins TRBV4-1 to TRBJ2-5; 8 nucleotides agree with TRBD1. The V gene's germline CDR1 is MGHRA and CDR2 YSYEKL. The V gene end was trimmed by 0 bases and the J gene end by 4 bases; junction bases not matched to a gene: 4. This CDR3 region has 15 residues. Here the CDR3 reads CASSQDPQGVETQYF. The CDR3 bases are TGCGCCAGCAGCCAAGATCCACAGGGGGTAGAGACCCAGTACTTC.

V usage is TRBV4-3 and J usage is TRBJ1-2; no definite D call. The CDR3 is 15 amino acids. The V end was cut by 0 bases, the J end by 5 bases, with 13 bases between. Looked up from germline, CDR1 is LGHNA and CDR2 is YSLEER. The DNA of the CDR3 is TGCGCCAGCAGCCAAGATTTCAGCGAGGTTTATGGCTACACCTTC. Residues: CASSQDFSEVYGYTF.

The rearrangement links TRBV25-1 to TRBJ1-6; 7 positions agree with TRBD1. Germline V gene data show CDR1 as MGHDK and CDR2 as SYGVNS. The CDR3 is made up of 15 amino acids. Losses at the gene ends were 1 base for V and 8 bases for J; bases not matched to a gene: 5. CDR3 residues: CASSESQGFYSPLHF. In DNA, the CDR3 is TGTGCCAGCAGTGAATCACAGGGGTTTTATTCACCCCTCCACTTT.

V and J are TRBV7-9 and TRBJ1-4; 9 nucleotides align to TRBD1. CDR1 is SEHNR, CDR2 FQNEAQ, per germline (reference sequence). This CDR3 contains 17 residues. V lost 5 bases, J lost 7 bases, and 14 bases stayed unmatched. The CDR3 reads CASSDRPGTGTSEKLFF. CDR3 coding DNA: TGTGCCAGCAGCGACCGTCCCGGGACAGGGACAAGTGAAAAACTGTTTTTT.

The CDR3 spells CASSFHSQGTQYF. The CDR3 DNA reads TGTGCCAGCAGCTTTCACTCCCAGGGTACGCAGTACTTC. The chain carries TRBV11-2 and TRBJ2-7, with D maybe TRBD1 (5 bases). CDR1 and CDR2 from the germline V gene are SGHAT and FQNNGV. CDR3 length: 13 residues. V gave up 3 bases and J gave up 9 bases, with 15 bases separating them. The variable domain in full, completed from reference TRBV11-2 and TRBJ2-7, reads EAGVAQSPRYKIIEKRQSVAFWCNPISGHATLYWYQQILGQGPKLLIQFQNNGVVDDSQLPKDRFSAERLKGVDSTLKIQPAKLEDSAVYLCASSFHSQGTQYFGPGTRLTVT.

V usage is TRBV20-1 and J usage is TRBJ2-7; 10 positions match TRBD2. Germline CDR1 reads DFQATT; CDR2 reads SNEGSKA (reference sequence). CDR3 length: 15 amino acids. The V segment lost 5 bases and the J segment 1 base; nucleotides outside the gene matches: 8. CDR3 protein: CSAGSSGSRSYEQYF. For the CDR3, the DNA is TGCAGTGCTGGTTCTAGCGGGAGTAGATCCTACGAGCAGTACTTC.

This clonotype was counted at least ten times. The chain uses TRBV6-1 and TRBJ1-3; 8 bases map to TRBD1. The CDR3 consists of 14 residues. Trimming at V came to 5 bases and at J to 1 base, leaving 1 base not matched to a gene. Germline-derived CDR1 and CDR2 are MNHNS and SASEGT. The CDR3 region is CASSTGGSGNTIYF. The CDR3 nucleotides are TGTGCCAGCAGTACAGGGGGTTCTGGAAACACCATATATTTT.

This chain links TRBV20-1 with TRBJ2-1, with D possibly matching TRBD1 (6 bases). Germline CDR1 reads DFQATT; CDR2 reads SNEGSKA (reference sequence). The CDR3 runs to 15 residues. V was clipped by 5 bases and J by 3 bases, with 17 bases between them. CDR3 sequence: CSADKLRGYYNEQFF. DNA for the CDR3: TGCAGTGCTGACAAATTGAGGGGGTACTACAATGAGCAGTTCTTC.

This clonotype was observed a few times. This chain uses TRBV6-1 with TRBJ2-2, with 7 bases matching TRBD2. Per the germline V gene, CDR1 is MNHNS and CDR2 is SASEGT. V gave up 5 bases and J gave up 7 bases; unmatched junction bases: 4. This CDR3 contains 13 residues. CDR3 sequence: CASSPWTSGELFF. CDR3 nucleotide sequence: TGTGCCAGCAGTCCATGGACTAGCGGGGAGCTGTTTTTT.

The V gene is TRBV3-1, the J gene TRBJ1-1, with D tentatively TRBD1 (5 bases). The germline CDR1 and CDR2 sequences are LGHDT and YNNKEL (reference sequence). Between the trimmed V and J ends, which lost 3 bases and 5 bases, there was a span of 10 bases. The CDR3 covers 13 residues. The CDR3 nucleotides read TGTGCCAGCAGCCAGCCGAAGGGGACTGAAGCTTTCTTT. As protein: CASSQPKGTEAFF.

The table lists this clonotype with many counts. This sequence joins TRBV4-2 and TRBJ1-6; 10 bases agree with TRBD1. V lost 0 bases and J lost 4; bases outside the gene matches: 15. The CDR3 sequence is 21 residues long. CDR1 and CDR2 (germline): LGHNA, YNFKEQ. The CDR3 DNA follows: TGTGCCAGCAGCCAAGAAGACGGGCGCGGTAGGACAGGGGGATATAATTCACCCCTCCACTTT. It yields the protein CASSQEDGRGRTGGYNSPLHF.

This clonotype was detected many times. This chain joins TRBV29-1 and TRBJ2-1; TRBD2 might be the D (6 bases). Trimming took off 8 bases at V and 4 bases at J, with 15 bases between the two ends. Germline loops: CDR1 SQVTM, CDR2 ANQGSEA. The CDR3 contains 13 residues. The CDR3 coding sequence is TGCAGCTCCAGTGGGGGGACTTACAATGAGCAGTTCTTC. Its protein product is CSSSGGTYNEQFF.

The rearrangement joins TRBV15 to TRBJ2-2; either TRBD1 or TRBD2 may supply D (5 bases each). Germline V gene data show CDR1 as LNHNV and CDR2 as YYDKDF (reference sequence). V lost 0 bases to trimming and J lost 4 bases, with 18 bases between them. The CDR3 covers 18 residues. The CDR3 coding sequence is TGTGCCACCAGCAGAGATTGGGTCAGGATGAGGGGCACCGGGGAGCTGTTTTTT. As protein: CATSRDWVRMRGTGELFF.

The J gene is TRBJ2-2, the V gene TRBV5-6; D is possibly TRBD1 (6 bases). V was pared by 7 bases and J by 6 bases, with 19 bases between. CDR3 size: 15 residues. The germline V gene encodes CDR1 SGHDT and CDR2 YYEEEE. The CDR3 here is CASGDGQLRPGELFF. CDR3 nucleotides: TGTGCCAGCGGCGATGGACAGCTACGTCCCGGGGAGCTGTTTTTT.